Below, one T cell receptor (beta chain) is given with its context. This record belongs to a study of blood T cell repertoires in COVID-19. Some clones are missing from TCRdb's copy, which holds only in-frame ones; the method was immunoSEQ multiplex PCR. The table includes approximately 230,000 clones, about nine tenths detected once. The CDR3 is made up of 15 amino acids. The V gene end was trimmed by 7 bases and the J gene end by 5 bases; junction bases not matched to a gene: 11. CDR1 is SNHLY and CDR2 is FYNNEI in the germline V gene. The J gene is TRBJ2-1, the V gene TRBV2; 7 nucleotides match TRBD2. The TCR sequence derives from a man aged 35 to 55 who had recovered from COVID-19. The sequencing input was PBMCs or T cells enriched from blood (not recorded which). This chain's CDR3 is CASTPRTSGDNEQFF. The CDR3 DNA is TGTGCCAGCACCCCGCGGACTAGTGGCGACAATGAGCAGTTCTTC.